Below, 24 T cell receptor beta chains from the same sample are listed, as sequenced in a study of blood T cells in healthy people across ages. The authors ran a second PCR of 7 to 11 cycles using a sample-barcoded 5' primer and a J-beta primer mix. TCRdb re-derived calls from the 5' RACE reads in MiXCR, one entry per CDR3 protein. Here the sample spans about 1,500,000 distinct CDR3 sequences, about 43% being singletons. Sequencing was carried out using blood. Receptor source: a woman between 18 and 29 years old in good health.

Details on this clonotype: The junction differs from germline at one of its ends, possibly a read error. This sequence joins TRBV6-5 and TRBJ2-7, with 10 positions matching TRBD2. CDR1 and CDR2 from the germline V gene are MNHEY and SVGAGI. The CDR3 is 16 amino acids. The CDR3 sequence: CVSSYSRLAGLYEQYF. The CDR3 bases are TGTGTCAGCAGTTACTCGAGACTAGCGGGTCTCTACGAGCAGTACTTC.

This chain connects TRBV12-5 to TRBJ2-2; no firm D call. This CDR3 is built from 18 residues. Germline CDR1 and CDR2: LGHNT and FRNRAP. With 3 bases removed from V and 0 bases from J, the gap between germline ends came to 17 bases. The DNA of the CDR3 is TGTGCTAGTGGTTTCCTCCTCCCGTCCACCCCGAACACCGGGGAGCTGTTTTTT. Translated, it gives CASGFLLPSTPNTGELFF.

This clonotype was counted only a few times. This chain links TRBV2 with TRBJ2-1, with 8 bases aligning to TRBD2. Germline CDR1 reads SNHLY; CDR2 reads FYNNEI. The junction had 5 bases not matched to a gene; V was cut back by 5 bases and J by 2 bases. The CDR3 extends over 15 amino acids. The CDR3 nucleotides are TGTGCCAGCAGTCAGAGCGGGGGCCCCTACAATGAGCAGTTCTTC. Amino acid sequence: CASSQSGGPYNEQFF.

The chain is built from TRBV12-3 or TRBV12-4 and TRBJ1-2; TRBD1 matches at 8 bases. The CDR3 loop spans 13 amino acids. V trimming: 9 bases; J trimming: 4 bases; junction bases outside the gene matches: 7. CDR3 amino acids: CASGSGGGYGYTF. The CDR3 DNA sequence: TGTGCCAGTGGGTCAGGGGGCGGCTATGGCTACACCTTC.

The rearrangement links TRBV6-6 to TRBJ2-2; D is possibly TRBD2 (5 bases). V was shortened by 1 base and J by 3 bases, with 6 bases between the two germline ends. Germline V CDR1 and CDR2: MNHNY, SVGAGI (reference sequence). The CDR3 sequence is 14 residues long. CDR3: CASSYLRDTGELFF. CDR3 nucleotides: TGTGCCAGCAGTTACTTGCGGGACACCGGGGAGCTGTTTTTT.

This clonotype was seen a few times. V is TRBV7-2 and J is TRBJ2-5, with D possibly matching TRBD2 (6 bases). The CDR3 spans 15 residues. V gave up 0 bases and J gave up 5 bases, with 13 bases separating them. Per germline, CDR1 SGHTA and CDR2 FQGNSA. The CDR3, as DNA: TGTGCCAGCAGCTTAGCCGGGGGTGGTTGGGAGACCCAGTACTTC. As protein: CASSLAGGGWETQYF.

This clonotype showed up just a few times. V gene TRBV12-3 or TRBV12-4 combines with J gene TRBJ1-4; 9 bases are shared with TRBD1. This CDR3 region has 17 residues. Unmatched junction bases numbered 10, after V lost 5 bases and J lost 3 bases. CDR3 residues: CASSLRGQGVPNEKLFF. Here the CDR3 DNA reads TGTGCCAGCAGTCTCCGGGGACAGGGAGTTCCTAATGAAAAACTGTTTTTT.

This clonotype turned up a few times. This rearrangement joins TRBV28 to TRBJ2-3; possibly TRBD1 for D (5 bases). Germline V gene sequence: CDR1 MDHEN, CDR2 SYDVKM. The V and J ends lost 6 bases and 4 bases respectively, with 17 bases between them. The CDR3 has 15 residues. The CDR3 DNA follows: TGTGCCAGCAGCTACCGGCAGGGCCACCCAGATACGCAGTATTTT. Protein: CASSYRQGHPDTQYF.

DNA of the CDR3: TGTGCCACCAGCAGCGAAGGACAGGGTGTCGATGAGCAGTTCTTC. Encoded protein: CATSSEGQGVDEQFF. The genes are TRBV15 and TRBJ2-1, with 8 bases aligning to TRBD1. J gave up 8 bases and V 3 bases, and 9 bases lay outside the gene matches. The CDR3 has 15 residues. CDR1 and CDR2 (germline): LNHNV, YYDKDF (reference sequence).

The V call is TRBV20-1, the J call TRBJ2-7; D remains ambiguous. This CDR3 spans 14 amino acids. Germline V gene lookup returns CDR1 DFQATT and CDR2 SNEGSKA (reference sequence). V was trimmed by 2 bases and J by 7 bases, leaving 18 bases between them. The CDR3 region is CSARSPARYNEQYF. The DNA of the CDR3 is TGCAGTGCTAGAAGCCCTGCCCGGTACAATGAGCAGTACTTC.

This clonotype turned up a few times. The gene calls are TRBV6-5 and TRBJ2-5; a weak D match, TRBD2 (6 bases). V gave up 8 bases and J gave up 5 bases, with 27 bases separating them. Germline V gives CDR1 MNHEY, CDR2 SVGAGI. The CDR3 has 17 amino acids. The CDR3 nucleotides are TGTGCCAGCCGAAGGAACTCCGGAGCGGGTCAACCGGAGACCCAGTACTTC. Translated: CASRRNSGAGQPETQYF.

The chain carries TRBV5-1 and TRBJ2-7, with TRBD2 identical over 15 bases. Germline V gene sequence: CDR1 SGHRS, CDR2 YFSETQ. The CDR3 consists of 16 residues. Germline trimming cut 4 bases from V and 6 bases from J; bases unmatched to any gene: 8. CDR3: CASSPLGTSGGTEQYF. The CDR3 DNA is TGCGCCAGCAGCCCCCTCGGGACTAGCGGGGGGACCGAGCAGTACTTC.

The chain combines TRBV29-1 with TRBJ1-2, with unresolved D. The V gene lost 4 bases and the J gene lost 4 bases, with 16 bases spanning the gap. From germline, CDR1 is SQVTM and CDR2 ANQGSEA. This CDR3 has 14 residues. The CDR3 sequence: CSVVHRLTGYGYTF. The CDR3 DNA reads TGCAGCGTTGTACACCGGCTTACTGGCTATGGCTACACCTTC.

V gene TRBV9 combines with J gene TRBJ1-4; D is unresolved. The length of the CDR3 is 16 residues. V was clipped by 4 bases and J by 0 bases, with 13 bases between them. In germline, CDR1 is SGDLS, CDR2 YYNGEE. The CDR3: CASSPSSTATNEKLFF. The CDR3 DNA reads TGTGCCAGCAGCCCATCATCGACCGCAACTAATGAAAAACTGTTTTTT.

This clonotype was seen only once. This chain links TRBV6-6 with TRBJ1-2, with TRBD1 matching over 7 bases. The CDR3 sequence is 15 residues long. J lost 4 bases, V lost 4 bases, and 9 bases had no gene match. Germline CDR1 MNHNY, CDR2 SVGAGI (reference sequence). The CDR3 is CASSSSDRVGYGYTF. The CDR3 DNA sequence: TGTGCCAGCAGTTCTTCAGACAGGGTGGGCTATGGCTACACCTTC.

The rearrangement uses TRBV7-8 and TRBJ2-1; D is tentatively TRBD1 or TRBD2 (6 bases each). V was shortened by 8 bases and J by 2 bases, with 13 bases between the two germline ends. This CDR3 is built from 14 residues. Germline CDR1 SGHVS, CDR2 FQNEAQ. The CDR3 DNA is TGTGCCAGCGAGGGGGGCGGCCCCTACAATGAGCAGTTCTTC. Its protein is CASEGGGPYNEQFF.

The chain employs TRBV6-1 and TRBJ1-5, with D uncertain. Trimming removed 4 bases from V and 6 bases from J, with 7 bases in between. The germline V gene has CDR1 MNHNS and CDR2 SASEGT. The CDR3 has 12 residues. The DNA for the CDR3 is TGTGCCAGCAGTGGACGAGGTCAGCCCCAGCATTTT. Translated, it gives CASSGRGQPQHF.

This clonotype turned up a few times. The rearrangement uses TRBV5-1 and TRBJ2-7, with 9 positions matching TRBD1. V shed 4 bases and J 7 bases; nucleotides not matched to a gene: 21. This CDR3 is 18 amino acids long. The germline gives CDR1 SGHRS, CDR2 YFSETQ. The CDR3 region has the DNA TGCGCCAGCAGCGAGCCCCTGGACAGGGGTTATGCCTACAATGAGCAGTACTTC. Its translation is CASSEPLDRGYAYNEQYF.

This clonotype turned up a few times. This chain connects TRBV7-2 to TRBJ1-4; TRBD1 is a possible D gene (5 bases). CDR1 SGHTA and CDR2 FQGNSA come from the germline V gene. V was pared by 2 bases and J by 2 bases, with 24 bases between. The CDR3 is 20 residues long. CDR3 DNA: TGTGCCAGCAGCTTATTACCTGGTTGGGGGTATAGTGTCACTAATGAAAAACTGTTTTTT. Translated: CASSLLPGWGYSVTNEKLFF. Combining the CDR3 with reference TRBV7-2 and TRBJ1-4 gives the whole variable domain GAGVSQSPSNKVTEKGKDVELRCDPISGHTALYWYRQSLGQGLEFLIYFQGNSAPDKSGLPSDRFSAERTGGSVSTLTIQRTQQEDSAVYLCASSLLPGWGYSVTNEKLFFGSGTQLSVL.

The chain is built from TRBV5-1 and TRBJ1-2; D is unclear. Germline V CDR1 and CDR2: SGHRS, YFSETQ. The CDR3 runs to 12 residues. V dropped 4 bases and J dropped 8 bases, with 12 bases sitting between them. The CDR3 is CASSPGEIGYTF. The DNA for the CDR3 is TGCGCCAGCAGCCCCGGCGAAATAGGCTACACCTTC.

The V call is TRBV20-1, the J call TRBJ2-3; tentatively, D is TRBD1 (5 bases). The CDR3 loop spans 12 amino acids. The germline V gene has CDR1 DFQATT and CDR2 SNEGSKA (reference sequence). V was shortened by 4 bases and J by 7 bases, with 12 bases between the two germline ends. CDR3 protein: CSAKGAVYTQYF. In nucleotides, the CDR3 is TGCAGTGCTAAAGGGGCGGTCTATACGCAGTATTTT.

The chain links TRBV30 to TRBJ2-7; 7 nucleotides agree with TRBD1. The CDR3 totals 13 residues. CDR1 is GTSNPN and CDR2 is SVGIG in the germline V gene (reference sequence). Losses at the gene ends were 3 bases for V and 0 bases for J; bases not matched to a gene: 2. The CDR3 spells CAWRDRSSYEQYF. The CDR3 DNA is TGTGCCTGGAGGGACAGGAGCTCCTACGAGCAGTACTTC.

This clonotype was seen a few times. The chain carries TRBV5-1 and TRBJ2-1; TRBD2 matches at 7 bases. V dropped 4 bases and J dropped 8; count of bases not matched to a gene: 6. The CDR3 contains 13 residues. Germline CDR1 reads SGHRS; CDR2 reads YFSETQ. The CDR3 loop reads CASSPGLVYEQFF. In DNA, the CDR3 is TGCGCCAGCAGCCCAGGACTAGTCTATGAGCAGTTCTTC.

Turning to this clonotype: Being one base from a much bigger clone, this may be a read error. The J gene is TRBJ2-5, the V gene TRBV10-3; 8 bases align to TRBD2. The J call is in doubt because the DNA end fits TRBJ2-7 better. The germline CDR1 and CDR2 sequences are ENHRY and SYGVKD. The length of the CDR3 is 13 residues. In DNA, the CDR3 is TGTGCCATTCAGAGAGCGGGGGCCTACGAGCAGTACTTC. The encoded protein is CAIQRAGAYEQYF.